This T cell receptor beta chain appears in the sequencing data of a study of cytomegalovirus exposure and HLA in healthy donors. About this clone: What it recognizes is unknown. This CDR3 is also generated by other DNA sequences in the sample.

Whole-study results and caveats: Later work found that TCR association rates differed between HLA loci; DRB1 had the most and HLA-C the fewest. Most TCR sequences showed up rarely, but some public TCRs showed up in many donors.

Primers for the PCR totalled 60 Vbeta and 13 Jbeta. This table comes from immunoSEQ multiplex PCR, and its TCRdb copy is limited to in-frame clones, with some not included. This table has 60,000 to 80,000 clones, around 85% appearing once. Trimming shortened V by 2 bases and J by 0 bases, and 13 bases separated the two germline ends. The CDR3 is made up of 16 amino acids. Germline CDR1 is SGDLS and CDR2 is YYNGEE. This clonotype was sampled from a woman in her thirties in good health and CMV-seronegative. This chain connects TRBV9 to TRBJ2-3, with TRBD1 as a possible D gene (5 bases). The sequencing sample was made of PBMCs. The CDR3 coding sequence is TGTGCCAGCAGCGTGGGTACAGGTAGTAGCACAGATACGCAGTATTTT. It yields the protein CASSVGTGSSTDTQYF.